This T cell receptor beta chain was captured by sequencing in a study of T-cell reconstitution after alpha-beta-depleted transplantation in children. Unique molecular identifiers were used to barcode this TCRbeta library. TCRdb used MiXCR to reprocess the PCR reads, holding one entry per CDR3 protein. The sample contains fewer than 550,000 distinct CDR3 sequences, about a tenth of which appear only once. The CDR3 loop spans 14 amino acids. Germline V CDR1 and CDR2: SGHRS, YFSETQ. Trimming stripped 0 bases from V and 4 bases from J, with 9 bases between. This clonotype was seen only a few times. The source material was PBMCs from the stem cell graft donor, sampled from the stem cell graft. V usage is TRBV5-1 and J usage is TRBJ2-3; D is perhaps TRBD1 (6 bases). The receptor's source is a human donor who donated a stem cell graft to a child with acute myeloid leukemia. CDR3 in DNA: TGCGCCAGCAGCTTGGACAGGGTCCCAGATACGCAGTATTTT. This translates into CASSLDRVPDTQYF.